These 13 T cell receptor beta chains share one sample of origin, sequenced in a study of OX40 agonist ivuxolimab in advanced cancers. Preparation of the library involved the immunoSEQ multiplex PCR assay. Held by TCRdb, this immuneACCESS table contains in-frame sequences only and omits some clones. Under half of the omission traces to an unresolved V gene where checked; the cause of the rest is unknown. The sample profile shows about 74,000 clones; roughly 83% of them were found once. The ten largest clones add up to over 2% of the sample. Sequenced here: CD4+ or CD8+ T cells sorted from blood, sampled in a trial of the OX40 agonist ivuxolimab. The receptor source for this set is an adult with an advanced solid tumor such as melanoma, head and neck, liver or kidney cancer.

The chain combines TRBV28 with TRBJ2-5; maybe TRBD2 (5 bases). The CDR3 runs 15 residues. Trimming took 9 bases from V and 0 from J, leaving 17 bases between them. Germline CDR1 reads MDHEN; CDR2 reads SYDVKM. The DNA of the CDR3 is TGTGCCAGTAGAATAGCGCGACCCTACCAAGAGACCCAGTACTTC. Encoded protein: CASRIARPYQETQYF. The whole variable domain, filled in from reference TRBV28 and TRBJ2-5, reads DVKVTQSSRYLVKRTGEKVFLECVQDMDHENMFWYRQDPGLGLRLIYFSYDVKMKEKGDIPEGYSVSREKKERFSLILESASTNQTSMYLCASRIARPYQETQYFGPGTRLLVL.

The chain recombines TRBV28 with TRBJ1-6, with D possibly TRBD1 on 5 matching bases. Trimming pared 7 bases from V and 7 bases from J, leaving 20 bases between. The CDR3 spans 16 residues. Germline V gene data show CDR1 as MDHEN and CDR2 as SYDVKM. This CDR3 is CASILGRRRANSPLHF. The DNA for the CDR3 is TGTGCCAGCATCCTGGGACGGCGACGGGCCAATTCACCCCTCCACTTT. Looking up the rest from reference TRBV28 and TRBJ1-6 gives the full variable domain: DVKVTQSSRYLVKRTGEKVFLECVQDMDHENMFWYRQDPGLGLRLIYFSYDVKMKEKGDIPEGYSVSREKKERFSLILESASTNQTSMYLCASILGRRRANSPLHFGNGTRLTVT.

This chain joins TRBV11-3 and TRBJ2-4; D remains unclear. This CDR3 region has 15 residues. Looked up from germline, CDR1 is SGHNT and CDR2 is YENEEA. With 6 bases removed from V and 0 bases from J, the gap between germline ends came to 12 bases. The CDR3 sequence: CASRKDPLAKNIQYF. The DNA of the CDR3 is TGTGCCAGCAGAAAAGACCCACTAGCCAAAAACATTCAGTACTTC.

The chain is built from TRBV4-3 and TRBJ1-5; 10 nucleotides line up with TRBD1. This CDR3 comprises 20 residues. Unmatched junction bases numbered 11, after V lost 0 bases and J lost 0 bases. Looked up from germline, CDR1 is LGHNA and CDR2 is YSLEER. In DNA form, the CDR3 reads TGCGCCAGCAGCCAAGATGGGCCGGGACAGGGGTTTTATAGCAATCAGCCCCAGCATTTT. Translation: CASSQDGPGQGFYSNQPQHF.

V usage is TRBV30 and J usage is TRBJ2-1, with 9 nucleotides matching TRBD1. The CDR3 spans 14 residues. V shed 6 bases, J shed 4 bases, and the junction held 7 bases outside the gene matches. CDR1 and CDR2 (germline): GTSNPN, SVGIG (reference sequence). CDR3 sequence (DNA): TGTGCCTGCACAGGGGGCGCGGGGTACAATGAGCAGTTCTTC. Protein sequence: CACTGGAGYNEQFF.

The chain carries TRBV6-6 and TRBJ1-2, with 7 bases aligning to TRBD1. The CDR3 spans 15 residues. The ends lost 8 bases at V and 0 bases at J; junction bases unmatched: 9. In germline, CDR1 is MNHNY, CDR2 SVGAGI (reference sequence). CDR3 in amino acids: CASSLQGVTNYGYTF. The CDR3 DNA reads TGTGCCAGCTCCCTGCAGGGGGTCACTAACTATGGCTACACCTTC.

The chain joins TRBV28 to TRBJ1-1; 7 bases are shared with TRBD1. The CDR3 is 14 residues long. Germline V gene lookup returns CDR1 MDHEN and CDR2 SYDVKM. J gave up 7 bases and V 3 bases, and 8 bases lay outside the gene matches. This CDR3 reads CASSFRDRVDEAFF. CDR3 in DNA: TGTGCCAGCAGTTTCCGCGACAGGGTCGATGAAGCTTTCTTT.

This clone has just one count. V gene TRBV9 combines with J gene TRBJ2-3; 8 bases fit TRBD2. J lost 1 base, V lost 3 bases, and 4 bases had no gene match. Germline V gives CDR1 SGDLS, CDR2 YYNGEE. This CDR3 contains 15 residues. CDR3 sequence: CASSGTSYGTDTQYF. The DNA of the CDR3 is TGTGCCAGCAGCGGGACTAGCTATGGCACAGATACGCAGTATTTT.

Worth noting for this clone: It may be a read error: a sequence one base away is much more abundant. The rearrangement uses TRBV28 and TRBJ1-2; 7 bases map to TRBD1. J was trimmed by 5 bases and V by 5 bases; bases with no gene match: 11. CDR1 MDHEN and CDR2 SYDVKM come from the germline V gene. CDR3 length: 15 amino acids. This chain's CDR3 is CASSPGTEFRYGYTF. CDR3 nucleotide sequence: TGTGCCAGCAGTCCGGGGACAGAGTTTAGGTATGGCTACACCTTC.

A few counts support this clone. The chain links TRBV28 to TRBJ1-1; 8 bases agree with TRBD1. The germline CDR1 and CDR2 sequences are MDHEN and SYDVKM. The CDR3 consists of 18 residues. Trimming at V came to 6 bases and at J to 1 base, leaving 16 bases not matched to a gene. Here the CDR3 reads CASRILGQGSPKNTEAFF. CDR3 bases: TGTGCCAGCAGGATTCTTGGACAGGGTAGCCCCAAGAACACTGAAGCTTTCTTT.

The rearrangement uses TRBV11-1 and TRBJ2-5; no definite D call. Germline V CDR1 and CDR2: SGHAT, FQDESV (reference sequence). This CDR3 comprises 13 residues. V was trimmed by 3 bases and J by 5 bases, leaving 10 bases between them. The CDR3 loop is CASSFFRSETQYF. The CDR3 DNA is TGTGCCAGCAGCTTTTTTCGGTCGGAGACCCAGTACTTC.

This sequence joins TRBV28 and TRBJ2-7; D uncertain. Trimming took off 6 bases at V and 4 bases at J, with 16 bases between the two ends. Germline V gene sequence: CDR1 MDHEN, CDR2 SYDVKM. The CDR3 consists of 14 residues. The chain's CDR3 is CASRQRGSKYEQYF. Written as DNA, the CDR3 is TGTGCCAGCAGACAGCGAGGCTCGAAGTACGAGCAGTACTTC.

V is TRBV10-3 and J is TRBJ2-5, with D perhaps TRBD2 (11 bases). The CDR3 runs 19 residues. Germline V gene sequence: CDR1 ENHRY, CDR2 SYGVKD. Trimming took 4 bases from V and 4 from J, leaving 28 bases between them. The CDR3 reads CAISGTGGSGRGSAETQYF. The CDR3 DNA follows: TGTGCCATCAGTGGGACAGGGGGTAGCGGGAGGGGGTCAGCAGAGACCCAGTACTTC.